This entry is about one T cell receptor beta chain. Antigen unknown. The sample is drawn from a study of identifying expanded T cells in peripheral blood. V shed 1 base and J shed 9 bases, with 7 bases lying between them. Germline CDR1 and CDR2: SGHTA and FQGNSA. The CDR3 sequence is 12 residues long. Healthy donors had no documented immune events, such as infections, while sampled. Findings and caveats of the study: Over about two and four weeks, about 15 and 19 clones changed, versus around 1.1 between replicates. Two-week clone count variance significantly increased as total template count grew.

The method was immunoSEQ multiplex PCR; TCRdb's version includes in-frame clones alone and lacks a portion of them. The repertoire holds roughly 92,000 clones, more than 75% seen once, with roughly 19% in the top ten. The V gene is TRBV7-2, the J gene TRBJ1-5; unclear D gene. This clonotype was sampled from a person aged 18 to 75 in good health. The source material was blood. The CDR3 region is CASSLEVGPQHF. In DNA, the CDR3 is TGTGCCAGCAGCTTAGAGGTGGGGCCCCAGCATTTT.